This T cell receptor beta chain was retrieved from a study of OX40 agonist ivuxolimab in advanced cancers. Study in general: Patients were 82.7% male with ages roughly 20 to 80, mean 60. Partial responses were seen in three patients, one with hepatocellular carcinoma and two with cutaneous melanoma. Study-wide points: Some nonresponders likewise displayed low normalized T-cell clonal expansion.

Turning to this clone: Its target is not known.

The germline CDR1 and CDR2 sequences are GTSNPN and SVGIG (reference sequence). The J segment lost 2 bases and the V segment lost 4 bases, leaving 18 bases of the junction unmatched. The CDR3 is 19 amino acids. Profiling relied on immunoSEQ multiplex PCR, and the TCRdb table lists in-frame clones only, not all of them. The table has roughly 150,000 clones, approximately 94% seen once; the top ten hold approximately 0.32%. The chain couples TRBV30 to TRBJ2-4, with TRBD2 matching 9 bases. The sequence derives from an adult with an advanced solid tumor such as melanoma, head and neck, liver or kidney cancer. This sample comprised CD4+ or CD8+ T cells sorted from blood, obtained in a trial of the OX40 agonist ivuxolimab. The CDR3 is CAWNSRASGTTGTKNIQYF. In DNA, the CDR3 is TGTGCCTGGAATAGTAGGGCTAGCGGGACAACGGGGACCAAAAACATTCAGTACTTC.